The 17 T cell receptor beta chains below come from one sample, sequenced in a study of blood T cells in healthy people across ages. Through a sample-barcoded 5' primer and a J-beta primer mix, a second PCR was run for roughly 6 to 12 cycles. MiXCR was run by TCRdb on the 5' RACE reads, yielding one entry per CDR3 protein. The repertoire consists of about 620,000 distinct CDR3 sequences, with more than 45% occurring once and the leading ten covering roughly 14%. Sequencing was carried out using blood. These receptors were taken from a woman at least 80 years old in good health.

This clonotype has just a few counts. This rearrangement joins TRBV4-1 to TRBJ2-1, with D perhaps matching TRBD2 (6 bases). Trimming pared 0 bases from V and 15 bases from J, leaving 12 bases between. The CDR3 is 12 amino acids. Germline V gene data show CDR1 as MGHRA and CDR2 as YSYEKL. The CDR3: CASSQDFGRWFF. In DNA, the CDR3 is TGCGCCAGCAGCCAAGATTTCGGGAGATGGTTCTTC.

Turning to this clonotype: The junction departs from the called germline gene at one end, perhaps through a read error. The rearrangement links TRBV28 to TRBJ1-6; D is unresolved. Germline CDR1 is MDHEN and CDR2 is SYDVKM. This CDR3 has 16 residues. For the CDR3, the DNA is TGTGCCAGCAGTACCCATGGGAGCTCCGATAATTCACCCCTCCACTTT. Translated, it gives CASSTHGSSDNSPLHF.

Concerning this clonotype: With a much larger clone just one base away, this may be a read error. This rearrangement joins TRBV18 to TRBJ2-1; 12 bases are a match to TRBD2. The end of the DNA aligns better with TRBJ2-7, so the J call may be wrong. Germline CDR1 and CDR2: KGHSH and LQKENI. The CDR3 loop spans 15 amino acids. The CDR3 loop is CASSRTSGANNEQYF. The CDR3 DNA sequence: TGTGCCAGCTCCCGGACTAGCGGGGCGAACAATGAGCAGTACTTC.

The chain joins TRBV14 to TRBJ1-2; D might be TRBD1 (5 bases). V was pared by 4 bases and J by 10 bases, with 13 bases between. In germline, CDR1 is SGHDN, CDR2 FVKESK. The CDR3 sequence is 12 residues long. DNA of the CDR3: TGTGCCAGCAGCCCAGGGATCCGGGCCTACACCTTC. Translating it yields CASSPGIRAYTF.

V gene TRBV12-3 or TRBV12-4 combines with J gene TRBJ2-3, with 9 bases fitting TRBD1. V lost 5 bases to trimming and J lost 1 base; unmatched junction nucleotides: 4. This CDR3 spans 15 amino acids. CDR3 coding DNA: TGTGCCAGCAGTCCCGGGGACAGGGGCACAGATACGCAGTATTTT. It specifies CASSPGDRGTDTQYF.

This chain uses TRBV12-3 or TRBV12-4 with TRBJ1-5, with D possibly being TRBD1 (6 bases). Trimming removed 7 bases at V and 5 bases at J, with 15 bases between. The CDR3 extends over 14 amino acids. The CDR3 protein is CASNLGGVYQPQHF. CDR3 coding DNA: TGTGCCAGCAACCTAGGGGGGGTCTATCAGCCCCAGCATTTT.

A single count supports this clonotype. The chain recombines TRBV7-9 with TRBJ2-4, with D hard to call. The J call is uncertain, as TRBJ2-7 better fits the DNA end. This CDR3 region has 12 residues. Per germline, CDR1 SEHNR and CDR2 FQNEAQ (reference sequence). CDR3 in amino acids: CASSLQSHEQYF. CDR3 DNA: TGTGCCAGCAGCTTACAGTCCCACGAGCAGTACTTC.

V gene TRBV29-1 combines with J gene TRBJ2-7; TRBD1 aligns across 9 bases. Germline V gene sequence: CDR1 SQVTM, CDR2 ANQGSEA. The CDR3 is 13 amino acids. After removal of 7 bases from V and 2 bases from J, the junction contained 6 bases not matched to a gene. The CDR3, as DNA: TGCAGCGCCGTGGGACAGGGAGCCTACGAGCAGTACTTC. Its translation is CSAVGQGAYEQYF.

This sequence joins TRBV5-1 and TRBJ2-2; a possible D gene is TRBD2 (6 bases). The CDR3 is made up of 15 amino acids. The V and J ends lost 4 bases and 4 bases respectively, with 14 bases between them. The germline V gene encodes CDR1 SGHRS and CDR2 YFSETQ. CDR3 coding DNA: TGCGCCAGCAGCGCCTGGAGGGGAAGCACCGGGGAGCTGTTTTTT. As protein: CASSAWRGSTGELFF.

The V call is TRBV20-1, the J call TRBJ2-3; 7 nucleotides align to TRBD2. Germline V CDR1 and CDR2: DFQATT, SNEGSKA (reference sequence). The CDR3 sequence is 14 residues long. J gave up 2 bases and V 2 bases, and 4 bases lay outside the gene matches. The CDR3, as DNA: TGCAGTGCTAGACGCCTAGCGGCCACAGATACGCAGTATTTT. As protein: CSARRLAATDTQYF.

DNA of the CDR3: TGTGCCAGCAGCCAAGAACATAGGGGAGCTTTCTTT. Translated, it gives CASSQEHRGAFF. The chain is built from TRBV3-1 and TRBJ1-1; weak D call: TRBD1 (5 bases). Deletions cut 0 bases from V and 10 bases from J, with 9 bases between. The CDR3 sequence is 12 residues long. In germline, CDR1 is LGHDT, CDR2 YNNKEL (reference sequence).

The sample holds many counts of this clonotype. V is TRBV7-3 and J is TRBJ1-1; D is uncertain. With 7 bases removed from V and 5 bases from J, the gap between germline ends came to 14 bases. The CDR3 spans 13 residues. CDR1 SGHTA and CDR2 FQGTGA come from the germline V gene. The CDR3 spells CASNLGGRTEAFF. DNA for the CDR3: TGTGCCAGCAACCTTGGAGGACGAACTGAAGCTTTCTTT.

This clonotype was counted only a few times. The V gene is TRBV27, the J gene TRBJ2-3; TRBD1 matches at 9 bases. The V and J ends lost 2 bases and 1 base, in that order; junction bases with no gene match: 1. Looked up from germline, CDR1 is MNHEY and CDR2 is SMNVEV (reference sequence). The CDR3 length is 15 residues. This chain's CDR3 is CASSLGDRGTDTQYF. CDR3 nucleotide sequence: TGTGCCAGCAGTTTAGGGGACAGGGGCACAGATACGCAGTATTTT.

The genes are TRBV10-3 and TRBJ2-3; D might be TRBD1 (5 bases). Trimming took off 2 bases at V and 0 bases at J, with 9 bases between the two ends. CDR3 length: 15 amino acids. CDR1 ENHRY and CDR2 SYGVKD come from the germline V gene. CDR3 amino acids: CAISEAKGSTDTQYF. The DNA for the CDR3 is TGTGCCATCAGTGAGGCGAAGGGGAGCACAGATACGCAGTATTTT.

Points on this clonotype: This may arise from a read error, as a much more abundant clone is one base away. The V gene is TRBV12-3 or TRBV12-4, the J gene TRBJ2-4; D is possibly TRBD2 (5 bases). This CDR3 contains 14 residues. DNA for the CDR3: TGTGCCAGCAGTTTTATCGTTAGAGGGAACATTCGGTACTTC. This sequence encodes CASSFIVRGNIRYF.

The rearrangement links TRBV5-1 to TRBJ2-1, with D possibly being TRBD2 (5 bases). This CDR3 region has 17 residues. Trimming pared 2 bases from V and 0 bases from J, leaving 15 bases between. Germline CDR1 and CDR2: SGHRS and YFSETQ. CDR3 DNA: TGCGCCAGCAGCTTTTCGGCCAGCCGGGGCTCCTACAATGAGCAGTTCTTC. The encoded protein is CASSFSASRGSYNEQFF.

V gene TRBV20-1 combines with J gene TRBJ2-3; TRBD2 matches 10 bases. Germline V lookup: CDR1 DFQATT, CDR2 SNEGSKA (reference sequence). With 6 bases clipped from V and 7 bases from J, the junction kept 4 bases outside the gene matches. CDR3 size: 12 residues. CDR3 nucleotide sequence: TGCAGTGCCACGACTAGCGGGTATACGCAGTATTTT. The encoded protein is CSATTSGYTQYF.